Sequencing of this T cell receptor (beta chain) was carried out in a study of T-cell memory formation after mild COVID-19. TCRdb used MiXCR to reprocess the 5' RACE reads, holding one entry per CDR3 protein. The data hold 380,000 or so distinct CDR3 sequences, with roughly an eighth observed a single time. Trimming took off 5 bases at V and 5 bases at J, with 24 bases between the two ends. Germline assignment: CDR1 SGHTA and CDR2 FQGNSA. The CDR3 extends over 17 amino acids. The sequence derives from a man between 18 and 29 years old who had mild COVID-19 (a few samples of this study predate the infection). Cell type and time point are not known. Source material: PBMCs or a T cell subset sorted from them (not recorded which). The rearrangement links TRBV7-2 to TRBJ1-1, with D possibly matching TRBD1 (5 bases). For the CDR3, the DNA is TGTGCCAGCAGCCGCCAGGGCTCCTACTTCGTCGAGACTGAAGCTTTCTTT. Encoded protein: CASSRQGSYFVETEAFF. Variable domain in full (rest from reference TRBV7-2 and TRBJ1-1): GAGVSQSPSNKVTEKGKDVELRCDPISGHTALYWYRQSLGQGLEFLIYFQGNSAPDKSGLPSDRFSAERTGGSVSTLTIQRTQQEDSAVYLCASSRQGSYFVETEAFFGQGTRLTVV.